Listed here is a single T cell receptor beta chain. These data are taken from a study of immune characterization of retroperitoneal liposarcoma. TCRdb analysed the PCR reads with MiXCR anew, one entry per CDR3 protein. The table shows 2,000 to 2,500 distinct CDR3 sequences, with 49% occurring only once. The TCR was taken from a female donor with retroperitoneal liposarcoma. The sample taken for sequencing was tumor tissue.

DNA of the CDR3: TGTGCCATCAGTGAGGGGGCCGGGGAGCTGTTTTTT. Translating it yields CAISEGAGELFF. The chain has TRBV10-3 and TRBJ2-2, with D unresolved. The CDR3 has 12 residues. V was clipped by 2 bases and J by 6 bases, with 4 bases between them. CDR1 ENHRY and CDR2 SYGVKD come from the germline V gene.